This T cell receptor beta chain is from a study of blood T cell repertoires in COVID-19. In the study overall: Samples of COVID-19 (acute and convalescent) were obtained from the United States, Italy and Spain. Nucleic acid was either cDNA or gDNA, and it came from T cells, B-cell-depleted T cells, or PBMCs.

Germline V gene sequence: CDR1 SGHNT, CDR2 YYREEE (reference sequence). Trimming stripped 2 bases from V and 1 base from J, with 6 bases between. This CDR3 has 13 amino acids. Sequencing was performed with immunoSEQ multiplex PCR; in TCRdb, only in-frame clones are kept and a portion is missing. Found here are under 300,000 clones, about 90% of them singletons; the top ten hold about 5.9%. The specimen was peripheral blood. The receptor was derived from a man in his sixties with acute or convalescent COVID-19. The chain carries TRBV5-4 and TRBJ1-1, with D possibly being TRBD1 (6 bases). The CDR3 loop is CASSFRGNTEAFF. The DNA for the CDR3 is TGTGCCAGCAGCTTCAGGGGGAACACTGAAGCTTTCTTT.